The entry below gives a single T cell receptor (beta chain) sequence along with its context. Patients received nivolumab 3 mg/kg at weeks 1, 4, 7, 10, then fortnightly to week 26. The protocol was immunoSEQ multiplex PCR, while the TCRdb copy is restricted to in-frame clones and leaves out a portion. Of about 20,000 clones listed, around 80% are singletons. This sample was included in a study of ipilimumab plus nivolumab after autologous stem cell transplantation. This CDR3 is 13 amino acids long. Germline V gene data show CDR1 as SGHNT and CDR2 as YYREEE (reference sequence). Trimming shortened V by 0 bases and J by 3 bases, and 6 bases separated the two germline ends.

Specimen: PBMCs, collected in a trial of ipilimumab plus nivolumab as post-transplant consolidation. The rearrangement uses TRBV5-4 and TRBJ2-5; a possible D gene is TRBD2 (6 bases). The sequence derives from a male donor with diffuse large B-cell lymphoma. The CDR3 protein is CASSLGGEETQYF. CDR3 coding DNA: TGTGCCAGCAGCTTGGGCGGGGAAGAGACCCAGTACTTC.